Detailed here is one T cell receptor (beta chain). Germline CDR1 reads MNHEY; CDR2 reads SVGAGI. CDR3 length: 14 amino acids. The V and J ends lost 6 bases and 10 bases, in that order; junction bases with no gene match: 10. TCRdb keeps only in-frame clones here, not all; method: immunoSEQ multiplex PCR. The repertoire includes 250,000 to 300,000 clones, approximately 91% of them detected once, and about 11% sits in the top ten. The sample belongs to a study of blood T cell repertoires in COVID-19. The specimen sequenced was peripheral blood. The clonotype comes from a woman in her 30s with COVID-19, enrolled during active disease. The chain employs TRBV6-5 and TRBJ2-1, with 9 bases lining up with TRBD2. The CDR3 loop reads CASRGAGGGHEQFF. CDR3 in DNA: TGTGCCAGCAGAGGAGCGGGAGGAGGGCACGAGCAGTTCTTC.